This record looks at one T cell receptor (beta chain) sequence and its context. Produced via immunoSEQ multiplex PCR; TCRdb's table is partial and in-frame only. The sample carries about 180,000 clones, around 86% recorded once. The data belong to a study of blood T cell repertoires in COVID-19. V gave up 0 bases and J gave up 14 bases; unmatched junction bases: 5. The CDR3 is made up of 13 amino acids. Germline values: CDR1 SGHAT, CDR2 FQNNGV. The receptor was isolated from an older woman with COVID-19, enrolled during active disease. Sequenced sample: peripheral blood. The chain uses TRBV11-2 and TRBJ2-1; 9 nucleotides line up with TRBD1. The DNA of the CDR3 is TGTGCCAGCAGCTTAGATCGGGACAGGGTGAAGTTCTTC. Translated, it gives CASSLDRDRVKFF.